This T cell receptor beta chain was captured by sequencing in a study of T-cell reconstitution after alpha-beta-depleted transplantation in children (dated by TCRdb to 2016 to 2018). Some background on the complete study: The study quantitatively tracked T-cell immune reconstitution after TCRalphabeta/CD19-depleted allogeneic hematopoietic cell transplantation in children using TCR repertoire profiling. Beyond this particular receptor, the publication reports: Hyperexpanded clone frequencies declined over subsequent months; after one year, T-cell counts and TCRbeta diversity were mostly attributed to newly produced T cells. Apparently early alphabetaT-cell count recovery about two months after transplant reportedly relied on only several hundred rapidly expanded clones derived from non-depleted graft cells. In some patients, the high TCRbeta diversity seen at day 60 was put down to recipient T cells and intrathymic progenitors that had survived conditioning.

Turning to this clonotype: No antigen is known for it. It has no much larger one-base neighbor in the sample; base qualities were not kept.

The library was produced with PCR. Instrument used: Illumina HiSeq 2500. Molecular barcoding was employed in the preparation of TCR libraries, with unique molecular identifiers being used to normalize TCRbeta repertoire quantification. Using fastp at Q25 and MiXCR, TCRdb reprocessed the public reads and kept productive beta chains. Rows with one shared CDR3 protein collapse into an entry with the most common genes and DNA. A total of 95,000 to 150,000 distinct CDR3 sequences appear in this sample, 23% of them only once. The ten most abundant clones make up roughly a tenth of the sample. Explained via the paper, the treatment or condition label denotes: allogeneic hematopoietic cell transplantation with graft depleted of TCRalphabeta T cells and CD19 B cells. TCRalphabeta/CD19-depleted allogeneic hematopoietic cell grafts were given to the transplant recipients, all of whom were children. Including the terminal cysteine and phenylalanine, the CDR3 comprises 15 residues. The DNA shown is the 45-base CDR3, in frame from base 1. At the junction V is shortened by 6 bases and J by 0 bases; bases outside the gene matches: 3. The germline V gene specifies ENHRY as CDR1 and SYGVKD as CDR2.

Here the chain combines TRBV10-3 and TRBJ2-3, and 10 junction bases match TRBD2. The clonotype comes from a male patient between 2 and 10 years old who had a stem cell transplant for chronic granulomatous disease, so the T cells may come from the graft donor. Sample: PBMCs, mostly from graft donor cells, taken 180 days after TCRalphabeta/CD19-depleted stem cell transplant. Here the CDR3 is given as CAISRLAGSTDTQYF. The nucleotides are TGTGCCATCAGCCGACTAGCGGGTAGCACAGATACGCAGTATTTT.